One sample yielded the 22 T cell receptor beta chains listed below, sequenced in a study of T cells in Graves' hyperthyroidism and ophthalmopathy. Authors of the study amplified TCR beta CDR3 regions from RNA transcripts. First-round RT-PCR of the TCR CDR3 relied on the HTBI primer set. TCRdb re-analysed the multiplex PCR reads in MiXCR, keeping a single row per CDR3 protein. Among roughly 710,000 distinct CDR3 sequences, approximately 40% were seen once, and the ten largest hold around 32%. Sequencing input: blood. These receptors originate from a woman in her thirties or forties with Graves' hyperthyroidism.

The chain recombines TRBV7-9 with TRBJ2-7; D remains ambiguous. Trimming took off 7 bases at V and 0 bases at J, with 13 bases between the two ends. CDR3 length: 14 residues. Germline CDR1 is SEHNR and CDR2 is FQNEAQ (reference sequence). The CDR3 DNA reads as TGTGCCAGCATCCAGACGGGTAGCTCCTACGAGCAGTACTTC. Protein: CASIQTGSSYEQYF. The entire variable domain, with the rest obtained from reference TRBV7-9 and TRBJ2-7, is as follows: DTGVSQNPRHKITKRGQNVTFRCDPISEHNRLYWYRQTLGQGPEFLTYFQNEAQLEKSRLLSDRFSAERPKGSFSTLEIQRTEQGDSAMYLCASIQTGSSYEQYFGPGTRLTVT.

This clonotype was seen repeatedly, ten times or more. The rearrangement uses TRBV12-3 or TRBV12-4 and TRBJ1-2, with D unclear. Trimming removed 5 bases from V and 2 bases from J, with 12 bases in between. The CDR3 covers 14 residues. The CDR3 DNA sequence: TGTGCCAGCAGTCCCCCGGGAGGGAACTATGGCTACACCTTC. Its translation: CASSPPGGNYGYTF.

This clonotype was seen only a few times. As the CDR3 is not closed by the conserved phenylalanine or tryptophan, this likely results from a read error. This chain joins TRBV5-4 and TRBJ2-5; no clear D gene. With 1 base removed from V and 0 bases from J, the gap between germline ends came to 7 bases. Germline V lookup: CDR1 SGHNT, CDR2 YYREEE (reference sequence). This CDR3 is built from 14 residues. The CDR3 region has the DNA TGTGCCAGCAGCTTGATTAGGGACCAAGAGACCCAGTACGTC. It specifies CASSLIRDQETQYV.

This clonotype was counted at least ten times. The chain joins TRBV7-9 to TRBJ1-4; D is perhaps TRBD1 (6 bases). Germline V gene data show CDR1 as SEHNR and CDR2 as FQNEAQ (reference sequence). The CDR3 covers 16 residues. The V end was cut by 7 bases, the J end by 6 bases, with 21 bases between. This CDR3 reads CASNAISRGQHEKLFF. The CDR3 bases are TGTGCCAGCAATGCCATTTCCCGAGGACAGCATGAAAAACTGTTTTTT. The whole variable domain, remainder taken from reference TRBV7-9 and TRBJ1-4, is DTGVSQNPRHKITKRGQNVTFRCDPISEHNRLYWYRQTLGQGPEFLTYFQNEAQLEKSRLLSDRFSAERPKGSFSTLEIQRTEQGDSAMYLCASNAISRGQHEKLFFGSGTQLSVL.

This chain connects TRBV30 to TRBJ1-1; no definite D call. Trimming removed 0 bases at V and 3 bases at J, with 8 bases between. Germline V CDR1 and CDR2: GTSNPN, SVGIG (reference sequence). This CDR3 has 13 residues. This chain's CDR3 is CAWSVSGDTEAFF. DNA of the CDR3: TGTGCCTGGAGTGTATCCGGGGACACTGAAGCTTTCTTT.

CDR3 nucleotide sequence: TGTGCCAGCAGCCCCATAGCGAACACCGGGGAGCTGTTTTTT. It encodes CASSPIANTGELFF. This sequence joins TRBV7-3 and TRBJ2-2; D not resolved. Germline V gene lookup returns CDR1 SGHTA and CDR2 FQGTGA. The CDR3 spans 14 residues. With 5 bases removed from V and 0 bases from J, the gap between germline ends came to 7 bases.

This clonotype was counted many times. The chain uses TRBV7-9 and TRBJ2-6; possible D gene TRBD2, 5 bases. V gave up 5 bases and J gave up 4 bases, with 18 bases separating them. Germline CDR1 SEHNR, CDR2 FQNEAQ (reference sequence). The CDR3 extends over 17 amino acids. The CDR3 sequence: CASSPSGSTGGANVLTF. The CDR3, as DNA: TGTGCCAGCAGCCCCTCGGGCTCCACGGGGGGGGCCAACGTCCTGACTTTC. Filled out from reference TRBV7-9 and TRBJ2-6, the complete variable domain reads DTGVSQNPRHKITKRGQNVTFRCDPISEHNRLYWYRQTLGQGPEFLTYFQNEAQLEKSRLLSDRFSAERPKGSFSTLEIQRTEQGDSAMYLCASSPSGSTGGANVLTFGAGSRLTVL.

The table lists this clonotype with a few counts. The rearrangement links TRBV7-2 to TRBJ2-7; D uncertain. Trimming took 5 bases from V and 0 from J, leaving 8 bases between them. Germline-derived CDR1 and CDR2 are SGHTA and FQGNSA. The CDR3 totals 13 residues. For the CDR3, the DNA is TGTGCCAGCAGCCCCAGCCACTCCTACGAGCAGTACTTC. Its translation: CASSPSHSYEQYF.

This chain connects TRBV6-1 to TRBJ2-5; D unclear. V was pared by 2 bases and J by 5 bases, with 9 bases between. The germline V gene has CDR1 MNHNS and CDR2 SASEGT. There are 13 residues in the CDR3. Written as DNA, the CDR3 is TGTGCCAGCAGTGAAAGGGTCGGGGAGACCCAGTACTTC. The encoded protein is CASSERVGETQYF.

The genes are TRBV20-1 and TRBJ2-7, with D perhaps matching TRBD1 or TRBD2 (5 bases each). This CDR3 comprises 13 residues. Trimming took off 4 bases at V and 0 bases at J, with 10 bases between the two ends. Germline CDR1 and CDR2: DFQATT and SNEGSKA (reference sequence). CDR3 DNA: TGCAGTGCTACCGGGACCGTCTCCTACGAGCAGTACTTC. It yields the protein CSATGTVSYEQYF.

This clonotype came up a few times. The chain couples TRBV11-2 to TRBJ2-5; D unresolved. The end of the DNA fits TRBJ2-1 better, so the J call may be wrong. Per germline, CDR1 SGHAT and CDR2 FQNNGV. This CDR3 has 12 amino acids. The CDR3 sequence is CASSSLTNEQFF. The CDR3 nucleotides are TGTGCCAGCAGCTCTCTGACCAATGAGCAGTTCTTC.

The V and J genes are TRBV7-2 and TRBJ2-3, with TRBD2 identical over 10 bases. The V gene's germline CDR1 is SGHTA and CDR2 FQGNSA. J was trimmed by 2 bases and V by 5 bases; bases with no gene match: 7. This CDR3 has 16 amino acids. CDR3 sequence (DNA): TGTGCCAGCAGCCTGGAGCGGGGGGGCCCCACAGATACGCAGTATTTT. As protein: CASSLERGGPTDTQYF.

In regard to this clonotype: Germline and junction disagree at one end, which may indicate a read error. The V gene is TRBV10-2, the J gene TRBJ1-1; D might be TRBD1 (5 bases). The germline V gene has CDR1 WSHSY and CDR2 SAAADI. The CDR3 has 16 residues. The CDR3 here is CASSSPVRGPNTEAFF. CDR3 sequence (DNA): TGTGCCAGCAGTTCCCCCGTAAGGGGCCCCAACACTGAAGCTTTCTTT.

The V and J genes are TRBV10-3 and TRBJ1-4; D unresolved. The germline V and J ends were trimmed by 2 bases and 7 bases, with 26 bases remaining between them. Germline CDR1 ENHRY, CDR2 SYGVKD. The CDR3 consists of 19 residues. The CDR3: CAISELRVFVREKGEKLFF. The CDR3 bases are TGTGCCATCAGTGAGCTGCGGGTCTTCGTTCGGGAAAAGGGTGAAAAACTGTTTTTT.

The chain links TRBV7-9 to TRBJ2-7; D possibly corresponds to TRBD2 (5 bases). CDR1 and CDR2 from the germline V gene are SEHNR and FQNEAQ (reference sequence). Trimming left V 3 bases short and J 10 bases short, with 10 bases between. This CDR3 has 11 amino acids. This CDR3 is CASSLYEGQYF. CDR3 bases: TGTGCCAGCAGCTTGTATGAGGGCCAGTACTTC.

The chain uses TRBV7-9 and TRBJ1-2; D is ambiguous. V shed 11 bases and J shed 5 bases, with 18 bases lying between them. Per the germline V gene, CDR1 is SEHNR and CDR2 is FQNEAQ (reference sequence). CDR3 length: 13 residues. The CDR3 sequence: CAWSETVGYGYTF. The CDR3 DNA follows: TGTGCCTGGAGTGAAACCGTTGGGTATGGCTACACCTTC.

Only a few counts were recorded for this clonotype. Germline is not matched at one junction end, which may reflect a read error. V gene TRBV10-3 combines with J gene TRBJ2-7; D ambiguous. The V gene's germline CDR1 is ENHRY and CDR2 SYGVKD. The CDR3 is made up of 11 amino acids. Here the CDR3 reads CASSRTYGQYF. CDR3 bases: TGTGCCAGCAGTCGTACCTACGGGCAGTACTTC.

The chain carries TRBV19 and TRBJ2-3; maybe TRBD2 (5 bases). This CDR3 contains 14 residues. Germline V CDR1 and CDR2: LNHDA, SQIVND (reference sequence). V lost 3 bases, J lost 4 bases, and 11 bases lay in between. CDR3 amino acids: CASSIRSEADTQYF. The CDR3 DNA is TGTGCCAGTAGTATCCGTAGCGAAGCAGATACGCAGTATTTT.

The rearrangement links TRBV27 to TRBJ1-2; D unresolved. Germline V gives CDR1 MNHEY, CDR2 SMNVEV (reference sequence). The CDR3 runs to 14 residues. The ends were cut back, 0 bases at V and 0 bases at J, with 5 bases in the middle. CDR3 protein: CASSLSWPNYGYTF. CDR3 sequence (DNA): TGTGCCAGCAGTTTATCATGGCCTAACTATGGCTACACCTTC.

This clonotype was counted ten times or more. The chain has TRBV6-2 or TRBV6-3 and TRBJ1-1, with D unresolved. V was shortened by 6 bases and J by 1 base, with 9 bases between the two germline ends. The CDR3 is 13 amino acids. Germline V gene lookup returns CDR1 MNHEY and CDR2 SVGEGT. CDR3 sequence reads: CASRGDWNTEAFF. In nucleotides, the CDR3 is TGTGCCAGCAGGGGCGACTGGAACACTGAAGCTTTCTTT.

The chain carries TRBV29-1 and TRBJ2-7; TRBD1 aligns across 7 bases. Germline V lookup: CDR1 SQVTM, CDR2 ANQGSEA. CDR3 size: 17 residues. V shed 0 bases, J shed 2 bases, and the junction held 13 bases outside the gene matches. The CDR3: CSVEDRGRGGPTYEQYF. Here the CDR3 DNA reads TGCAGCGTTGAAGATCGAGGGCGAGGGGGCCCGACCTACGAGCAGTACTTC.

The chain couples TRBV5-6 to TRBJ1-1; no clear D gene. The CDR3 sequence is 12 residues long. V lost 4 bases and J 6 bases, leaving 10 bases between the germline ends. Germline CDR1 SGHDT, CDR2 YYEEEE. The CDR3, as DNA: TGTGCCAGCAGCCCGTGGGATTCTGAAGCTTTCTTT. Amino acid sequence: CASSPWDSEAFF.